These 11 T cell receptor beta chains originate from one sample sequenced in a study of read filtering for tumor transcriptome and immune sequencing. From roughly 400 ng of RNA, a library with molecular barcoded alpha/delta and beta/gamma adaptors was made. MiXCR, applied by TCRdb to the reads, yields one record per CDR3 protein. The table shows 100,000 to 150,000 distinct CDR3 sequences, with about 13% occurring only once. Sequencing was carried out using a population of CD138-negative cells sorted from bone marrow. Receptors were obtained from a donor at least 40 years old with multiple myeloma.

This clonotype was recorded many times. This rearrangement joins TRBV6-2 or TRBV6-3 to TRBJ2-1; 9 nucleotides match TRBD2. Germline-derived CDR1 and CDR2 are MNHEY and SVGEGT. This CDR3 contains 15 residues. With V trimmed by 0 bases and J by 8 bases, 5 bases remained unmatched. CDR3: CASSYSGGRADEQFF. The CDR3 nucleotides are TGTGCCAGCAGTTACTCTGGCGGGAGGGCCGATGAGCAGTTCTTC.

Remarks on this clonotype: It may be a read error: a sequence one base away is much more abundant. The CDR3, as DNA: TGTGCCAGCAGTTCCAGGACTTTACCCCTCCACTTT. Encoded protein: CASSSRTLPLHF. The chain is built from TRBV6-5 and TRBJ1-6; D unresolved. The CDR3 extends over 12 amino acids. Looked up from germline, CDR1 is MNHEY and CDR2 is SVGAGI. V lost 4 bases and J lost 12, with 10 bases in between.

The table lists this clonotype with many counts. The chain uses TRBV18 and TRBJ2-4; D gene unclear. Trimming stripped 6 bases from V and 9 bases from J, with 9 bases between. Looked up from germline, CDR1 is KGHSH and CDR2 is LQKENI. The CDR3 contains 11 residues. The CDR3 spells CASSSSTIQYF. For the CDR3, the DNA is TGTGCCAGCTCCTCTAGTACCATTCAGTACTTC.

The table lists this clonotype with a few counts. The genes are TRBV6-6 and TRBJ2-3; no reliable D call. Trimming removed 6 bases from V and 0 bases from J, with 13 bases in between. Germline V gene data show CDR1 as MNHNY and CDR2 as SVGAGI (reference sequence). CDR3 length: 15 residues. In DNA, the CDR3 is TGTGCCAGCAGGGGCCTAAGGGCGAGCACAGATACGCAGTATTTT. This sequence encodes CASRGLRASTDTQYF.

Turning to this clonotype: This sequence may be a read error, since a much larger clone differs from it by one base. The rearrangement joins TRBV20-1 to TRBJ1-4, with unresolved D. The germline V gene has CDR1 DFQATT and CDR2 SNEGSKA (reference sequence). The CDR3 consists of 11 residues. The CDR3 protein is CSATLREKLLF. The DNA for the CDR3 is TGCAGTGCTACCCTTCGGGAAAAACTGTTGTTT.

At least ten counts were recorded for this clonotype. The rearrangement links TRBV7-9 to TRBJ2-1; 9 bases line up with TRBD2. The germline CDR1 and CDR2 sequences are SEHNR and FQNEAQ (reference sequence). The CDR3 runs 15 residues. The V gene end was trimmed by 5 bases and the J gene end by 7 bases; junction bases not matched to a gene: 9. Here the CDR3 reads CASSPPAGGSNEQFF. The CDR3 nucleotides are TGTGCCAGCAGCCCTCCGGCGGGAGGGTCTAATGAGCAGTTCTTC.

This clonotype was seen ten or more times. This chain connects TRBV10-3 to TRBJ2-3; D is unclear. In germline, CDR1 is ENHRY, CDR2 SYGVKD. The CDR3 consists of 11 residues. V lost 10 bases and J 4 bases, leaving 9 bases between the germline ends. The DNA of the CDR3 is TGTGCCACCCTACACGCAGATACGCAGTATTTT. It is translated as CATLHADTQYF.

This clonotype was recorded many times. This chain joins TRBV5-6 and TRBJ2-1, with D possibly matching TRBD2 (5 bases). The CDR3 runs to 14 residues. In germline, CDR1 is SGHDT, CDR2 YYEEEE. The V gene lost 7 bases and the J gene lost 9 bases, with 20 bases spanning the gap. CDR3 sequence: CASAERGVVGEQFF. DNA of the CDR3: TGTGCCAGCGCCGAACGGGGAGTGGTTGGTGAGCAGTTCTTC.

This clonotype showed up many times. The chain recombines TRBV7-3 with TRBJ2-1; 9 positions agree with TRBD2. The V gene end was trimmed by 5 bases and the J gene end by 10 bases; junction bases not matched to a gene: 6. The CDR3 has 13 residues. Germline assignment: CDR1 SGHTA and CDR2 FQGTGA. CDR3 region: CASSALAGREQFF. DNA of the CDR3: TGTGCCAGCAGCGCGCTAGCGGGACGCGAGCAGTTCTTC.

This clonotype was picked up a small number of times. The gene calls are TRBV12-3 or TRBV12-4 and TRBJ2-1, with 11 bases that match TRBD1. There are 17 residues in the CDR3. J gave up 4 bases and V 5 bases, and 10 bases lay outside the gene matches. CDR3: CASSRPIGTGGYNEQFF. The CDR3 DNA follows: TGTGCCAGCAGTCGTCCAATCGGGACAGGGGGTTACAATGAGCAGTTCTTC.

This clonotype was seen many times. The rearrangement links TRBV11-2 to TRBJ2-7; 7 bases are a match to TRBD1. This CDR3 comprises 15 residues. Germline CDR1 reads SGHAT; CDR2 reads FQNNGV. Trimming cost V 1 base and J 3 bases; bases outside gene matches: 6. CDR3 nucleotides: TGTGCCAGCAGCTTAGGCCCGGGACAGAACTACGAGCAGTACTTC. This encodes CASSLGPGQNYEQYF.